Following are 19 T cell receptor beta chains from one sample sequenced in a study of cytomegalovirus exposure and HLA in healthy donors. The study ran its PCR with 60 Vbeta and 13 Jbeta primers. Sequenced by immunoSEQ multiplex PCR; TCRdb stores in-frame clones only, minus some. This sample yields under 200,000 clones, of which about 65% are seen a single time; roughly 3% belongs to the top ten. Sequenced: PBMCs. The receptors here all came from a woman in her twenties or thirties in good health and CMV-seronegative.

This sequence joins TRBV27 and TRBJ2-5, with D possibly matching TRBD2 (6 bases). V was trimmed by 4 bases and J by 4 bases, leaving 16 bases between them. CDR1 is MNHEY and CDR2 is SMNVEV in the germline V gene (reference sequence). CDR3 length equals 15 residues. The CDR3 loop is CASSSYAGLAETQYF. The DNA of the CDR3 is TGTGCCAGCAGTTCCTACGCGGGGCTGGCAGAGACCCAGTACTTC.

This chain uses TRBV5-6 with TRBJ1-2, with D perhaps TRBD1 (5 bases). Trimming left V 0 bases short and J 4 bases short, with 13 bases between. The CDR3 has 15 amino acids. The V gene's germline CDR1 is SGHDT and CDR2 YYEEEE. The CDR3 coding sequence is TGTGCCAGCAGCTTGGCCCGGGGACTCTTCTATGGCTACACCTTC. This codes for CASSLARGLFYGYTF.

The rearrangement uses TRBV11-1 and TRBJ2-5, with TRBD1 identical over 11 bases. CDR1 is SGHAT and CDR2 is FQDESV in the germline V gene (reference sequence). The CDR3 contains 18 residues. Germline trimming cut 1 base from V and 0 bases from J; bases unmatched to any gene: 7. The CDR3 is CASSLGTGGIFYQETQYF. The DNA of the CDR3 is TGTGCCAGCAGCTTAGGGACAGGGGGCATTTTTTACCAAGAGACCCAGTACTTC.

The genes are TRBV6-1 and TRBJ1-3; D uncertain. The CDR3 runs to 15 residues. From germline, CDR1 is MNHNS and CDR2 SASEGT. V was cut by 5 bases and J by 0 bases, with 11 bases left in between. The DNA of the CDR3 is TGTGCCAGCAGTTCCAGAACGTACTCTGGAAACACCATATATTTT. This sequence encodes CASSSRTYSGNTIYF.

V is TRBV19 and J is TRBJ1-4; D is ambiguous. CDR3 size: 15 residues. The germline gives CDR1 LNHDA, CDR2 SQIVND (reference sequence). V gave up 5 bases and J gave up 0 bases, with 10 bases separating them. The CDR3 loop is CASSFWGATNEKLFF. In nucleotides, the CDR3 is TGTGCCAGTAGTTTCTGGGGAGCAACTAATGAAAAACTGTTTTTT. Full variable domain (remainder filled in from reference TRBV19 and TRBJ1-4): DGGITQSPKYLFRKEGQNVTLSCEQNLNHDAMYWYRQDPGQGLRLIYYSQIVNDFQKGDIAEGYSVSREKKESFPLTVTSAQKNPTAFYLCASSFWGATNEKLFFGSGTQLSVL.

With respect to this clone: Compared with germline, one end of the junction differs, possibly owing to a read error. CDR3 sequence reads: CSSSYSDSEQYF. The CDR3 nucleotides read TGTTCCAGCAGCTACTCGGACAGCGAGCAGTACTTC. The genes are TRBV7-9 and TRBJ2-7; D possibly corresponds to TRBD1 (6 bases). Germline V gene lookup returns CDR1 SEHNR and CDR2 FQNEAQ (reference sequence). This CDR3 contains 12 residues. Drawing the rest from reference TRBV7-9 and TRBJ2-7, the complete variable domain is DTGVSQNPRHKITKRGQNVTFRCDPISEHNRLYWYRQTLGQGPEFLTYFQNEAQLEKSRLLSDRFSAERPKGSFSTLEIQRTEQGDSAMYLCSSSYSDSEQYFGPGTRLTVT.

This sequence joins TRBV9 and TRBJ2-1, with 7 positions matching TRBD1. Germline loops: CDR1 SGDLS, CDR2 YYNGEE. With 2 bases clipped from V and 9 bases from J, the junction kept 8 bases outside the gene matches. CDR3 size: 14 residues. DNA of the CDR3: TGTGCCAGCAGCGTTACGGACAGGTTCGGTGAGCAGTTCTTC. Translated: CASSVTDRFGEQFF.

The CDR3 region has the DNA TGCGCCAGCAGCCAAGAATCGGCAGGGGAAGCTTTCTTT. Protein sequence: CASSQESAGEAFF. V is TRBV4-1 and J is TRBJ1-1, with D maybe TRBD1 (5 bases). The CDR3 is made up of 13 amino acids. Trimming left V 0 bases short and J 8 bases short, with 10 bases between. The germline CDR1 and CDR2 sequences are MGHRA and YSYEKL.

This clone was picked up a small number of times. V and J are TRBV27 and TRBJ2-7, with 10 bases matching TRBD1. The CDR3 loop spans 13 amino acids. Germline V gene data show CDR1 as MNHEY and CDR2 as SMNVEV (reference sequence). V shed 8 bases and J 4 bases; nucleotides not matched to a gene: 5. CDR3 amino acids: CASGTGDGYEQYF. CDR3 coding DNA: TGTGCCAGCGGGACAGGGGATGGTTACGAGCAGTACTTC.

The rearrangement joins TRBV15 to TRBJ1-3; 7 bases map to TRBD1. The CDR3 sequence is 16 residues long. Germline V gives CDR1 LNHNV, CDR2 YYDKDF (reference sequence). Germline trimming cut 5 bases from V and 4 bases from J; bases unmatched to any gene: 11. For the CDR3, the DNA is TGTGCCACCAGCGGCACAAGGGGGCTCGGAGGAAACACCATATATTTT. Translating it yields CATSGTRGLGGNTIYF.

The gene calls are TRBV9 and TRBJ2-3; maybe TRBD2 (5 bases). Between the trimmed V and J ends, which lost 5 bases and 1 base, there was a span of 17 bases. Per the germline V gene, CDR1 is SGDLS and CDR2 is YYNGEE. The CDR3 is made up of 16 amino acids. The CDR3 region has the DNA TGTGCCAGCAGTCCAGGACTCCTCGAGCGCACAGATACGCAGTATTTT. Protein: CASSPGLLERTDTQYF.

This chain joins TRBV9 and TRBJ2-5; 7 bases match TRBD2. Germline V gene data show CDR1 as SGDLS and CDR2 as YYNGEE. There are 16 residues in the CDR3. V lost 4 bases to trimming and J lost 4 bases; unmatched junction nucleotides: 13. The CDR3 is CASSPGGAGDSETQYF. The CDR3 nucleotides are TGTGCCAGCAGCCCCGGTGGGGCGGGAGATTCAGAGACCCAGTACTTC. Full variable domain (outside the CDR3, taken from reference TRBV9 and TRBJ2-5): DSGVTQTPKHLITATGQRVTLRCSPRSGDLSVYWYQQSLDQGLQFLIQYYNGEERAKGNILERFSAQQFPDLHSELNLSSLELGDSALYFCASSPGGAGDSETQYFGPGTRLLVL.

V usage is TRBV6-5 and J usage is TRBJ1-2; 7 nucleotides line up with TRBD1. The CDR3 loop spans 15 amino acids. Germline V gene sequence: CDR1 MNHEY, CDR2 SVGAGI. V lost 5 bases to trimming and J lost 4 bases; unmatched junction nucleotides: 10. The CDR3 here is CASSVGTVESYGYTF. CDR3 sequence (DNA): TGTGCCAGCAGTGTAGGGACAGTAGAAAGCTATGGCTACACCTTC.

The chain carries TRBV5-1 and TRBJ2-1; 13 bases agree with TRBD2. This CDR3 region has 15 residues. Per the germline V gene, CDR1 is SGHRS and CDR2 is YFSETQ. The trim removed 4 bases at V and 9 bases at J, leaving 7 bases unmatched. The CDR3 loop is CASSPTSGRALEQFF. The CDR3, as DNA: TGCGCCAGCAGCCCTACTAGCGGGAGGGCCCTTGAGCAGTTCTTC.

As regards this clone: A much larger clone differs from this one at a single base, so this may be a read error. V gene TRBV2 combines with J gene TRBJ2-7; D gene ambiguous. The CDR3 consists of 11 residues. Germline CDR1 is SNHLY and CDR2 is FYNNEI. V was clipped by 6 bases and J by 4 bases, with 7 bases between them. CDR3 DNA sequence: TGTGCCAGCAGATCGACTTACGAGCAGTACTTC. Translating it yields CASRSTYEQYF.

The J gene is TRBJ1-6, the V gene TRBV2; D is ambiguous. The CDR3 has 16 amino acids. From germline, CDR1 is SNHLY and CDR2 FYNNEI. V was pared by 2 bases and J by 7 bases, with 15 bases between. CDR3 coding DNA: TGTGCCAGCAGTGAATTGGGCCTGGCGGGGAATTCACCCCTCCACTTT. This gives the protein CASSELGLAGNSPLHF.

V is TRBV30 and J is TRBJ2-7, with 8 bases aligning to TRBD2. The CDR3 extends over 13 amino acids. Germline V gene sequence: CDR1 GTSNPN, CDR2 SVGIG (reference sequence). The V segment lost 5 bases and the J segment 3 bases; nucleotides outside the gene matches: 6. DNA for the CDR3: TGTGCCTGGTGCGGACTAGCCGGCTACGAGCAGTACTTC. It codes for CAWCGLAGYEQYF. Based on the CDR3 plus reference TRBV30 and TRBJ2-7, the full variable domain is SQTIHQWPATLVQPVGSPLSLECTVEGTSNPNLYWYRQAAGRGLQLLFYSVGIGQISSEVPQNLSASRPQDRQFILSSKKLLLSDSGFYLCAWCGLAGYEQYFGPGTRLTVT.

The V call is TRBV7-9, the J call TRBJ1-2, with 7 positions matching TRBD1. With V trimmed by 2 bases and J by 8 bases, 8 bases remained unmatched. CDR1 is SEHNR, CDR2 FQNEAQ, per germline (reference sequence). There are 14 residues in the CDR3. The CDR3 protein is CASSLSTGEEGYTF. The CDR3 DNA is TGTGCCAGCAGCTTAAGTACAGGGGAAGAAGGCTACACCTTC.

The V call is TRBV7-8, the J call TRBJ2-5, with 8 nucleotides matching TRBD2. Germline V lookup: CDR1 SGHVS, CDR2 FQNEAQ. The length of the CDR3 is 15 residues. J gave up 5 bases and V 4 bases, and 9 bases lay outside the gene matches. The CDR3 region has the DNA TGTGCCAGCAGCTCCTCCGGGACTAGTGGGGAGACCCAGTACTTC. This encodes CASSSSGTSGETQYF. Based on the CDR3 plus reference TRBV7-8 and TRBJ2-5, the full variable domain is GAGVSQSPRYKVAKRGQDVALRCDPISGHVSLFWYQQALGQGPEFLTYFQNEAQLDKSGLPSDRFFAERPEGSVSTLKIQRTQQEDSAVYLCASSSSGTSGETQYFGPGTRLLVL.